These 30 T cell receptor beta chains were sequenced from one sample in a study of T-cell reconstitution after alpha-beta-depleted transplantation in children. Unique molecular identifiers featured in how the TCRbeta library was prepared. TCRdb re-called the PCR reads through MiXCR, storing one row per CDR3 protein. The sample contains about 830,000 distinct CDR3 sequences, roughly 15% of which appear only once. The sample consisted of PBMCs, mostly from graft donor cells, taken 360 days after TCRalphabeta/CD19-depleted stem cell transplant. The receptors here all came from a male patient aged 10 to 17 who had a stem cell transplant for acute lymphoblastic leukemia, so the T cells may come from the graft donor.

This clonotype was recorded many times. In DNA form, the CDR3 reads TGTGCCAGCAGCTTACGCGGGGGGTTGACCGGGGAGCTGTTTTTT. Protein: CASSLRGGLTGELFF. V gene TRBV7-8 combines with J gene TRBJ2-2; 8 positions match TRBD2. Germline CDR1 SGHVS, CDR2 FQNEAQ. This CDR3 comprises 15 residues. The junction had 4 bases not matched to a gene; V was cut back by 2 bases and J by 5 bases.

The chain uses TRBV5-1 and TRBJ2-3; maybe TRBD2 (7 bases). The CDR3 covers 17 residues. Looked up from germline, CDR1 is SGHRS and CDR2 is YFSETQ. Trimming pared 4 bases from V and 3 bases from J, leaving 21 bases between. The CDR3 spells CASSLRRGAPRTDTQYF. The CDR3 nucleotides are TGCGCCAGCAGCCTTCGACGGGGGGCGCCCCGAACAGATACGCAGTATTTT.

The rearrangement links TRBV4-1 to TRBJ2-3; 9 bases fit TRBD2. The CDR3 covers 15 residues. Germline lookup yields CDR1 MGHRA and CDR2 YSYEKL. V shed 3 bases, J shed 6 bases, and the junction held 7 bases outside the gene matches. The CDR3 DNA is TGCGCCAGCAGCCAGTTAGCGGGAGTTAGGGATACGCAGTATTTT. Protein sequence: CASSQLAGVRDTQYF.

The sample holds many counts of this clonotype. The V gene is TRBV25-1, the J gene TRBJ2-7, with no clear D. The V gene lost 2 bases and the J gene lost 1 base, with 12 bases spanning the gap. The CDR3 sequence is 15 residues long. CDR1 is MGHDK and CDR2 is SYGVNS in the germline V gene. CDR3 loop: CASSEVLSSSYEQYF. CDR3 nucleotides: TGTGCCAGCAGTGAAGTGCTCTCCTCATCCTACGAGCAGTACTTC.

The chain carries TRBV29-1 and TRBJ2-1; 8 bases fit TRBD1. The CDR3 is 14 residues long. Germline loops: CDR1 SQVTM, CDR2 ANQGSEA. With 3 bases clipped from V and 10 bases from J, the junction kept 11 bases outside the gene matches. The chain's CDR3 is CSVESQDRVREQFF. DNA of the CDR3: TGCAGCGTTGAGTCCCAGGACAGGGTGAGAGAGCAGTTCTTC.

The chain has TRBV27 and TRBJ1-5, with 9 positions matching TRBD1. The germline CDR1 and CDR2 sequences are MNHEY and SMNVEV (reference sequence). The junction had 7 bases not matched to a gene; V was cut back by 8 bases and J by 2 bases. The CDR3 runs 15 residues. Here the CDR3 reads CASGDRVSGNQPQHF. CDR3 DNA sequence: TGTGCCAGCGGGGACAGGGTTAGTGGCAATCAGCCCCAGCATTTT.

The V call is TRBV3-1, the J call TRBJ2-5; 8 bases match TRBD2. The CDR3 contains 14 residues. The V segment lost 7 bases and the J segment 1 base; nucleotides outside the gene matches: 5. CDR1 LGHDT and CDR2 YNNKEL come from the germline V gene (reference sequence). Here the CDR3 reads CASNQLAAQETQYF. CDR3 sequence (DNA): TGTGCCAGCAATCAACTAGCGGCCCAAGAGACCCAGTACTTC.

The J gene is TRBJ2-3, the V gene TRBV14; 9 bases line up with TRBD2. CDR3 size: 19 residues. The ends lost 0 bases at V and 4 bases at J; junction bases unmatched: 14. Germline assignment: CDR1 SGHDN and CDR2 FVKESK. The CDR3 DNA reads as TGTGCCAGCAGCCAAGACCGGCCTAGCGGGAAGAGGAGGGCAGATACGCAGTATTTT. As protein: CASSQDRPSGKRRADTQYF.

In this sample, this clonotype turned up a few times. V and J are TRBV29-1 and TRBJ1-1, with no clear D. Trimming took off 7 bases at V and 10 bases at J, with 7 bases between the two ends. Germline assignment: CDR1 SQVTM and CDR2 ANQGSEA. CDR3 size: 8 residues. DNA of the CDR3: TGCAGCGCCGGCGGAGCTTTCTTT. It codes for CSAGGAFF.

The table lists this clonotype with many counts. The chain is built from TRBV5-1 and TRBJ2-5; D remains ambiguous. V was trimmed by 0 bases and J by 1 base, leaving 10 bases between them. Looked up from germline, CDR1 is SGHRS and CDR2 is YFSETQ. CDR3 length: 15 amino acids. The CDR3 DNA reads TGCGCCAGCAGCTTGGCCCCGACTCCCCAAGAGACCCAGTACTTC. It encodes CASSLAPTPQETQYF.

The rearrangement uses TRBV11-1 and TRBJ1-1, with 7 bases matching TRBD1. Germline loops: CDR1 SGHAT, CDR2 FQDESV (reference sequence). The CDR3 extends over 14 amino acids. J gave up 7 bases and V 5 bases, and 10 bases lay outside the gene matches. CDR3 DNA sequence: TGTGCCAGCAGCCTCAGGGTTTCAGGGGGTGAAGCTTTCTTT. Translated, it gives CASSLRVSGGEAFF. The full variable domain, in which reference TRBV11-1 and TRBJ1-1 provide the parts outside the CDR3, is EAEVAQSPRYKITEKSQAVAFWCDPISGHATLYWYRQILGQGPELLVQFQDESVVDDSQLPKDRFSAERLKGVDSTLKIQPAELGDSAMYLCASSLRVSGGEAFFGQGTRLTVV.

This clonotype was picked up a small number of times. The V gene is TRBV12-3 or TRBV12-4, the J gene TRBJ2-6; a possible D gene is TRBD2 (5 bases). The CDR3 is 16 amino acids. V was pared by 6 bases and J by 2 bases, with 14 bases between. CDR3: CASRNQETTGANVLTF. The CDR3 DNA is TGTGCCAGCAGAAACCAGGAGACTACTGGGGCCAACGTCCTGACTTTC.

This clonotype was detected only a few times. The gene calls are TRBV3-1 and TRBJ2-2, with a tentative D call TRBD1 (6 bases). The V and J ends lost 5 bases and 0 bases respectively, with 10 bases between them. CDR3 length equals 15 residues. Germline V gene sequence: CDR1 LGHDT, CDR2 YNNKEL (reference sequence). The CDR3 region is CASSYRAPNTGELFF. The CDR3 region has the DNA TGTGCCAGCAGCTACAGGGCCCCGAACACCGGGGAGCTGTTTTTT. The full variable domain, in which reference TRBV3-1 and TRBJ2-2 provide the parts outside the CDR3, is DTAVSQTPKYLVTQMGNDKSIKCEQNLGHDTMYWYKQDSKKFLKIMFSYNNKELIINETVPNRFSPKSPDKAHLNLHINSLELGDSAVYFCASSYRAPNTGELFFGEGSRLTVL.

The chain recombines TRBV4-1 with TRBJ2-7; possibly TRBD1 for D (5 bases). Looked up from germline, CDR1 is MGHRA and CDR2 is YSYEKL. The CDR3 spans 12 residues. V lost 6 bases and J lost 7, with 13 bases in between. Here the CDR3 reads CASRSRVGEQYF. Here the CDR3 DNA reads TGCGCCAGCAGGAGCAGGGTTGGGGAGCAGTACTTC.

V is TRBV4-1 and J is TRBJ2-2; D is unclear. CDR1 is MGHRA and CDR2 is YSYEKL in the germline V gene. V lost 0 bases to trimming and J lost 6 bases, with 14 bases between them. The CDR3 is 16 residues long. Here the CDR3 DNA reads TGCGCCAGCAGCCAAGATCCCCAGGCCGTGCCCGGGGAGCTGTTTTTT. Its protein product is CASSQDPQAVPGELFF.

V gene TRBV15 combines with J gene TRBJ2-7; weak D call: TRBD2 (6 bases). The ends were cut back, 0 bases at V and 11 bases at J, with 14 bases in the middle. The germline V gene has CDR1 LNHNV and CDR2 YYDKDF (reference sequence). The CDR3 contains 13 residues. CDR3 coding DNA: TGTGCCACCAGCAGAGATGAGGTGGCGGGAAAGTACTTC. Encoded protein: CATSRDEVAGKYF.

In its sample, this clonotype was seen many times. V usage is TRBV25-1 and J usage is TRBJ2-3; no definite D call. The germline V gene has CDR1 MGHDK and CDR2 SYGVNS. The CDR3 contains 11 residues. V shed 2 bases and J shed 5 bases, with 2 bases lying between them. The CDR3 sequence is CASSEVDTQYF. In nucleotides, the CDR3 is TGTGCCAGCAGTGAAGTAGATACGCAGTATTTT.

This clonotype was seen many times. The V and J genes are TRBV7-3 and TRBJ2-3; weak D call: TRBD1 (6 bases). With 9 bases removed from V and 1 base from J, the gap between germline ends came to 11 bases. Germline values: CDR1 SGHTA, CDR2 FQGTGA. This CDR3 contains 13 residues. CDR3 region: CARLTGGTDTQYF. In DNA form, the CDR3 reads TGTGCCAGGCTGACAGGTGGCACAGATACGCAGTATTTT. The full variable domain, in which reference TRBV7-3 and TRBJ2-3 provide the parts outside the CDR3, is GAGVSQTPSNKVTEKGKYVELRCDPISGHTALYWYRQSLGQGPEFLIYFQGTGAADDSGLPNDRFFAVRPEGSVSTLKIQRTERGDSAVYLCARLTGGTDTQYFGPGTRLTVL.

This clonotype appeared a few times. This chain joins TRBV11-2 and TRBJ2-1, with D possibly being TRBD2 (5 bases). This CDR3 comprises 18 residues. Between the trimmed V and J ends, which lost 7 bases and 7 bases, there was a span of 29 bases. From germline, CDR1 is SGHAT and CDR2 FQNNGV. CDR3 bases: TGTGCCAGCAACTCTCAGGTCGTTGGGTTTCCCGGGATGAATGAGCAGTTCTTC. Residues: CASNSQVVGFPGMNEQFF.

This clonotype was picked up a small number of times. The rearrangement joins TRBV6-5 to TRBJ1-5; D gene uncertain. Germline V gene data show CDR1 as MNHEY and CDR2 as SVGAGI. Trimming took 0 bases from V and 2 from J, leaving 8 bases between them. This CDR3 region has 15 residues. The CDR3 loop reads CASSYSNVRNQPQHF. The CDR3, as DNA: TGTGCCAGCAGTTACTCGAACGTTCGCAATCAGCCCCAGCATTTT.

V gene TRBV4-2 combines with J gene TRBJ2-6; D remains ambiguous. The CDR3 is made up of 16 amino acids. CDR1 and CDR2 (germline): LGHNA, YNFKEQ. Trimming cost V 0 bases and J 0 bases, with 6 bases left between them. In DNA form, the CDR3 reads TGTGCCAGCAGCCAAGATGAAAGCTCTGGGGCCAACGTCCTGACTTTC. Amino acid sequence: CASSQDESSGANVLTF.

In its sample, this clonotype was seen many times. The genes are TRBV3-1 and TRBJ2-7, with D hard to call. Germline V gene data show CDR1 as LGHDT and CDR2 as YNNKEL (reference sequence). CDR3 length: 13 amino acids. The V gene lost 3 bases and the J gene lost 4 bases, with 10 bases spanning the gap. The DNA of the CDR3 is TGTGCCAGCAGCCATTTCGGGCCTTACGAGCAGTACTTC. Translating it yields CASSHFGPYEQYF.

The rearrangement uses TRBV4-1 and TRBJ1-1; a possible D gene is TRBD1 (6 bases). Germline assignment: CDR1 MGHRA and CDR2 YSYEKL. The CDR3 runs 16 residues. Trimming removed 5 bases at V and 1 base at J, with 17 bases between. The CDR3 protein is CASSSWPRGRNTEAFF. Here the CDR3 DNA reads TGCGCCAGCAGCTCGTGGCCTAGGGGGAGGAACACTGAAGCTTTCTTT.

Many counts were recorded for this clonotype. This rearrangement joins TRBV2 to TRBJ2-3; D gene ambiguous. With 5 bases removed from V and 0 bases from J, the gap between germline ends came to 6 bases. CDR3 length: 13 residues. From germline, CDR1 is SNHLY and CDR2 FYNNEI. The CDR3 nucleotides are TGTGCCAGCAGTTCGTCTAGCACAGATACGCAGTATTTT. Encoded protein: CASSSSSTDTQYF.

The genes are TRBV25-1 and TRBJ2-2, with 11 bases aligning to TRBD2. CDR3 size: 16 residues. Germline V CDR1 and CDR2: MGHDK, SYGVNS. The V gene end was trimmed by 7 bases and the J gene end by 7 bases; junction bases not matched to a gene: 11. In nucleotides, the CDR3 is TGTGCCAGCATCCCCAACGGACTAGCGGGTTACGGGGAGCTGTTTTTT. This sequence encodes CASIPNGLAGYGELFF.

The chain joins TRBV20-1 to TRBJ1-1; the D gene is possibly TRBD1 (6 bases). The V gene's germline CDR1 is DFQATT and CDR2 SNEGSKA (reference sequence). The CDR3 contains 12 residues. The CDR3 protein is CKKGGAKTEAFF. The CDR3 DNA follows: TGCAAGAAGGGGGGCGCGAAGACTGAAGCTTTCTTT.

CDR3 region: CASSYPDGKSSYEQYF. In DNA, the CDR3 is TGCGCCAGCAGCTACCCAGACGGGAAAAGCTCCTACGAGCAGTACTTC. The chain links TRBV5-1 to TRBJ2-7, with D maybe TRBD2 (5 bases). The ends were cut back, 3 bases at V and 0 bases at J, with 16 bases in the middle. The V gene's germline CDR1 is SGHRS and CDR2 YFSETQ. The length of the CDR3 is 16 residues.

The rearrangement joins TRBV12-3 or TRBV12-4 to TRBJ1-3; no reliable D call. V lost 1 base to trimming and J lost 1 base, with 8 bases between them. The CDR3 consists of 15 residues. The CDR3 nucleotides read TGTGCCAGCAGTTTAGTAGGAGTTTCTGGAAACACCATATATTTT. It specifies CASSLVGVSGNTIYF.

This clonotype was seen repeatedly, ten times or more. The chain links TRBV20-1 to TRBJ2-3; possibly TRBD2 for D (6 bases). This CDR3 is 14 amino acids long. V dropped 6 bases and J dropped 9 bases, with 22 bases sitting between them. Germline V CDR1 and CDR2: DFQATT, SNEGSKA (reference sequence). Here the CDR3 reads CSARPGEFLRTQYF. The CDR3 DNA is TGCAGTGCGAGACCGGGAGAGTTCCTGCGCACGCAGTATTTT.

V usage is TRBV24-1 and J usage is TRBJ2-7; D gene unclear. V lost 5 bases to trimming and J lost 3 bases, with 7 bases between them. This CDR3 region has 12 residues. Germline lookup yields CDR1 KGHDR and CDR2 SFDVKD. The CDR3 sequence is CATSGPSYEQYF. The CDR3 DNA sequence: TGTGCCACCAGTGGTCCCAGCTACGAGCAGTACTTC.